There are many counts of the clone carrying this T cell receptor (beta chain). One end of the junction does not line up with germline, which may come from a read error. At first hyperthyroidism diagnosis, before any ophthalmopathy symptoms, the blood sample was collected. TCR beta CDR3 region amplification was performed from RNA transcripts. TCR CDR3 regions were first amplified by RT-PCR with HTBI primers. TCRdb fed the multiplex PCR reads into MiXCR, producing one record per CDR3 protein. The top ten clones hold roughly 5.5% of a sample with some 600,000 distinct CDR3 sequences, approximately 13% of them seen once. This sample is part of a study of T cells in Graves' hyperthyroidism and ophthalmopathy. CDR3 length equals 13 residues. Germline V gene lookup returns CDR1 DFQATT and CDR2 SNEGSKA (reference sequence).

The chain combines TRBV20-1 with TRBJ2-7; 10 bases are shared with TRBD2. Sequencing was done on a sample of blood. The receptor was derived from a woman in her thirties with Graves' hyperthyroidism that later progressed to Graves' ophthalmopathy. CDR3 in DNA: TGCAGTGCCAGAGCGCTAGCGGGAGACGAGCAGTACTTC. Amino acid sequence: CSARALAGDEQYF.